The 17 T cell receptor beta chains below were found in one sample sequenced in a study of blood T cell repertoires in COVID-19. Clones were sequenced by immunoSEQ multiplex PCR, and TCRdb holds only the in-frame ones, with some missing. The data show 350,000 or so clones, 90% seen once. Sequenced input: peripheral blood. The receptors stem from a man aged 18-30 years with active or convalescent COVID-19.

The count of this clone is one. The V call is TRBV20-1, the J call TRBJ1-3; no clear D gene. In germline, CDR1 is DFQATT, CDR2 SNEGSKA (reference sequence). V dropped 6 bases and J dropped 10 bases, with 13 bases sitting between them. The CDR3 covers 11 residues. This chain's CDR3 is CSAPIGGTIYF. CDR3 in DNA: TGCAGTGCGCCGATCGGAGGGACCATATATTTT.

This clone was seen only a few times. The CDR3 DNA reads TGTGCCAGCAGCGTAGACGGAGAATATGGCTACACCTTC. Its protein is CASSVDGEYGYTF. The rearrangement links TRBV9 to TRBJ1-2, with D hard to call. The germline gives CDR1 SGDLS, CDR2 YYNGEE. The CDR3 covers 13 residues. V lost 0 bases and J lost 5, with 8 bases in between.

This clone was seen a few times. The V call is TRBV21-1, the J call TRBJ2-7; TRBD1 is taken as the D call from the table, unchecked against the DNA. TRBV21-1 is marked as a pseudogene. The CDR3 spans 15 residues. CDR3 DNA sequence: TGTGCCAGCAGCGACCGGGACAGGGGTATCTACGAGCAGTACTTC. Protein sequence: CASSDRDRGIYEQYF.

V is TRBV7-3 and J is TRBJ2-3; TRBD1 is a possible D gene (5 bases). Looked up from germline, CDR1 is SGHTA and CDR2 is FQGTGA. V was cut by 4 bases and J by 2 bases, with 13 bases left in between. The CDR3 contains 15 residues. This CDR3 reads CASSSQVSHTDTQYF. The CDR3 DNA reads TGTGCCAGCAGCTCACAGGTGTCACACACAGATACGCAGTATTTT.

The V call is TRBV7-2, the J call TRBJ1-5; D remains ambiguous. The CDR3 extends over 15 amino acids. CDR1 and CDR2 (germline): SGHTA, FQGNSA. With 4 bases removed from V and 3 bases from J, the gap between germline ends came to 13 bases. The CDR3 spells CASSSQTGINQPQHF. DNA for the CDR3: TGTGCCAGCAGCTCCCAGACGGGGATCAATCAGCCCCAGCATTTT.

The CDR3 nucleotides are TGTGCCAGCAGCGGACAGCTACTGAACACTGAAGCTTTCTTT. Encoded protein: CASSGQLLNTEAFF. J is TRBJ1-1 and V is TRBV11-2, with D possibly matching TRBD1 (6 bases). This CDR3 spans 14 amino acids. CDR1 and CDR2 from the germline V gene are SGHAT and FQNNGV. V was shortened by 5 bases and J by 0 bases, with 10 bases between the two germline ends.

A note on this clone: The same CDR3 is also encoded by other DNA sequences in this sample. Here the CDR3 DNA reads TGTGCCAGCAGCGTTGGCACTAGCGGGGTACAAGAGACCCAGTACTTC. This sequence encodes CASSVGTSGVQETQYF. The chain links TRBV9 to TRBJ2-5; TRBD2 agrees at 10 bases. The length of the CDR3 is 16 residues. Trimming at V came to 2 bases and at J to 2 bases, leaving 6 bases not matched to a gene. Germline V gene sequence: CDR1 SGDLS, CDR2 YYNGEE.

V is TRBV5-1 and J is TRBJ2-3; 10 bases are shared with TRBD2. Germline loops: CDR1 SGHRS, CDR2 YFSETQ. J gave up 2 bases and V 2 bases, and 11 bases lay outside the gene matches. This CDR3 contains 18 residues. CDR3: CASSFVVSSGGYTDTQYF. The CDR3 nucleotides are TGCGCCAGCAGCTTTGTGGTGTCTAGCGGGGGATACACAGATACGCAGTATTTT.

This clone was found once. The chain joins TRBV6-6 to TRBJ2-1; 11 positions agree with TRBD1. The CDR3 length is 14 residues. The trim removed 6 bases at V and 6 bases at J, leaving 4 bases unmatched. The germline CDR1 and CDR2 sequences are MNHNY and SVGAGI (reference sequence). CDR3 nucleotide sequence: TGTGCCAGCAGAGGACAGGGGGCGGCCAATGAGCAGTTCTTC. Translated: CASRGQGAANEQFF.

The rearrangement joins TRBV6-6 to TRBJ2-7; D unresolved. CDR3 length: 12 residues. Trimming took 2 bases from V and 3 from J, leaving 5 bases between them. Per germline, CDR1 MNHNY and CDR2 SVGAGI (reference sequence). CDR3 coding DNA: TGTGCCAGCAGTTACCGTATCTACGAGCAGTACTTC. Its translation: CASSYRIYEQYF.

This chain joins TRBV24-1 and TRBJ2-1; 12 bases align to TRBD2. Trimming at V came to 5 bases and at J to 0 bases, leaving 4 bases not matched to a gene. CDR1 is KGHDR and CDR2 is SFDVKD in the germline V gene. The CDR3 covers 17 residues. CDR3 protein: CATSAPGLAGSYNEQFF. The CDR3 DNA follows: TGTGCCACCAGTGCTCCGGGACTAGCGGGCTCCTACAATGAGCAGTTCTTC.

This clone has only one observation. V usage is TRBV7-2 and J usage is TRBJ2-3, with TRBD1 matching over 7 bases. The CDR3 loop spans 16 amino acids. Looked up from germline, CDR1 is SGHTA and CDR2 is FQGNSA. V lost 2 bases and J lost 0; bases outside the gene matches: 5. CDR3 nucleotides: TGTGCCAGCAGCTTATTGGACAGGTTGAGCACAGATACGCAGTATTTT. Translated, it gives CASSLLDRLSTDTQYF. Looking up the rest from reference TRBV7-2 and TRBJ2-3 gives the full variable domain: GAGVSQSPSNKVTEKGKDVELRCDPISGHTALYWYRQSLGQGLEFLIYFQGNSAPDKSGLPSDRFSAERTGGSVSTLTIQRTQQEDSAVYLCASSLLDRLSTDTQYFGPGTRLTVL.

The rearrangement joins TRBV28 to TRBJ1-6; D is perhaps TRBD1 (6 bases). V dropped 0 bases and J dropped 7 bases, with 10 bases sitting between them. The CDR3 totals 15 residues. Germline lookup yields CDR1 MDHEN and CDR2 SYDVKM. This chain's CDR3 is CASSLWRGANSPLHF. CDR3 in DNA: TGTGCCAGCAGTTTATGGCGGGGGGCGAATTCACCCCTCCACTTT.

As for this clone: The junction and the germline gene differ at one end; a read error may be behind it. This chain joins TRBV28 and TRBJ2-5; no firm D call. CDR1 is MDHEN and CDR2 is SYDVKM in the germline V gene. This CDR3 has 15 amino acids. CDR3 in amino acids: CASSLRSMIREAQYF. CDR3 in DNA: TGTGCCAGCAGTTTACGGAGCATGATAAGAGAGGCCCAGTACTTC.

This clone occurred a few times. The CDR3: CASSGATGTTNYEQYF. CDR3 sequence (DNA): TGTGCCAGCAGTGGGGCAACAGGGACTACAAACTACGAGCAGTACTTC. The rearrangement links TRBV6-1 to TRBJ2-7; perhaps TRBD2 as D (7 bases). The CDR3 spans 16 residues. Germline V gene lookup returns CDR1 MNHNS and CDR2 SASEGT. With 4 bases removed from V and 3 bases from J, the gap between germline ends came to 19 bases.

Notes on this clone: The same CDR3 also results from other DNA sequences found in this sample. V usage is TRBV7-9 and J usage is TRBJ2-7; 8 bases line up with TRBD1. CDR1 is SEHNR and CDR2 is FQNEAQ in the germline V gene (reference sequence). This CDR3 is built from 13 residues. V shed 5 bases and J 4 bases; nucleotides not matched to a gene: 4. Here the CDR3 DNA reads TGTGCCAGCAGCCTCACAGGGGGATACGAGCAGTACTTC. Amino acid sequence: CASSLTGGYEQYF.

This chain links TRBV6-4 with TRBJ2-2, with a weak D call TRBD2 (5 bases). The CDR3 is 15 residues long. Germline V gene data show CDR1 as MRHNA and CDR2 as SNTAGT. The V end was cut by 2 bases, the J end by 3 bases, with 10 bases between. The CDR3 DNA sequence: TGTGCCAGCAGTGACGTGGGAGCGGACACCGGGGAGCTGTTTTTT. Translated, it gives CASSDVGADTGELFF.